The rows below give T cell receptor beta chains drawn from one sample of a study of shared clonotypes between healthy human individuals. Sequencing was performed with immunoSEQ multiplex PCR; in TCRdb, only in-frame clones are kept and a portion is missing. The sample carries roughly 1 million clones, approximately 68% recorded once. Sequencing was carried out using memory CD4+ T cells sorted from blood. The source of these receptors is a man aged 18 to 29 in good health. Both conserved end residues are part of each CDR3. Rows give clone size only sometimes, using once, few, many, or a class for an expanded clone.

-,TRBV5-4,CASSWDNYEQYF
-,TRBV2,CASRPAGLYNEQFF
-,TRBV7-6,CASSSRLTGGGSPLHF
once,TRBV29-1,CSVGGADTQYF
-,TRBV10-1,CASSAGGNIQYF
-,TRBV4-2,CASSFGTGDSTDTQYF
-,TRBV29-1,CSARPGGLISEQYF
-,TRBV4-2,CASSQVGTGGEKLFF
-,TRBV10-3,CAISESRDRETYEQYF
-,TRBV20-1,CSAKSSYEQYF
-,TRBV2,CASSLTGANVLTF
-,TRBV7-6,CASSFQETQYF
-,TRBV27,CASSLRGDPNTGELFF
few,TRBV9,CASSVGVSGSRTDTQYF
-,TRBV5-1,CASSLVPGADTQYF
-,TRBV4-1,CASSLGTSGYEQYF
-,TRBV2,CASSTRGYEQYF
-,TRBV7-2,CASSLGWVENYEQYF
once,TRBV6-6,CASSYSAGASEQYF
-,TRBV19,CASKGRTNYGYTF
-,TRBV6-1,CASSEGTSGVTDTQYF
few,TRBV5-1,CASSLKMGDSPLHF
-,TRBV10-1,CASRAGRGGGAFF
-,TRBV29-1,CSVVDSGNTIYF
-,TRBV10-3,CAMKATGGGTDTQYF
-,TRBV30,CAWSGQGGEQYF
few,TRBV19,CASSTGNGAGELFF
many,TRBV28,CASSPSNRVTGELFF
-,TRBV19,CASTRREPGNTEAFF
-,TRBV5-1,CASSLYPSYEQYF
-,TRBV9,CASSVGRDRETQYF
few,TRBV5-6,CASSYLYVPNTEAFF
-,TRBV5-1,CASSLARQSANTGELFF
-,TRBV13,CASSRTGGYNEQFF
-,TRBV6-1,CASSVGVAYEQYF
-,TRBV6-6,CASSVDYEQYF
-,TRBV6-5,CASSYSGGATYEQYF
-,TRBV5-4,CASSRGNTNTDTQYF
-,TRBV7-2,CASSPASGRGEQYF
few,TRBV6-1,CASRVPTTSSGYTF